The rows below give T cell receptor beta chains drawn from one sample of a study of T cells in Graves' hyperthyroidism and ophthalmopathy. A single record per CDR3 protein comes from TCRdb applying MiXCR to the multiplex PCR reads. The sample lists around 400,000 distinct CDR3 sequences, 15% to 17% occurring once. The sequenced sample was blood. Receptors were obtained from a woman aged 18-30 years with Graves' hyperthyroidism that later progressed to Graves' ophthalmopathy. Each CDR3 is given with its conserved first and last residue. Expanded clones are given a class, and other clones once, few, many or no size at all.

V gene: TRBV27; clone size: -; J gene: TRBJ2-3; CDR3 protein: CASSLVRESTDTQYF
V gene: TRBV18; clone size: few; J gene: TRBJ1-2; CDR3 protein: CASSGTGDGYTF
V gene: TRBV5-1; clone size: many; J gene: TRBJ1-1; CDR3 protein: CASSLEIGRTEAFF
V gene: TRBV12-3/TRBV12-4; clone size: -; J gene: TRBJ2-7; CDR3 protein: CASSLGVSYPWYF
V gene: TRBV7-2; clone size: many; J gene: TRBJ1-6; CDR3 protein: CASSLAGQSLHF
V gene: TRBV24-1; clone size: many; J gene: TRBJ2-1; CDR3 protein: CATSDASGGAYEQFF
V gene: TRBV4-1; clone size: few; J gene: TRBJ2-1; CDR3 protein: CASSQDLLFDEQFF
V gene: TRBV9; clone size: few; J gene: TRBJ2-2; CDR3 protein: CASSGGINTGELFF
V gene: TRBV20-1; clone size: few; J gene: TRBJ2-2; CDR3 protein: CSARSREGGTGELFF
V gene: TRBV27; clone size: few; J gene: TRBJ2-2; CDR3 protein: CASSNSGELFF
V gene: TRBV27; clone size: many; J gene: TRBJ2-7; CDR3 protein: CASSLVAGGRYEQYF
V gene: TRBV7-2; clone size: many; J gene: TRBJ2-1; CDR3 protein: CASSLMSSYNEQFF
V gene: TRBV2; clone size: few; J gene: TRBJ1-6; CDR3 protein: CASRGRKSYNSPLHF
V gene: TRBV11-2; clone size: -; J gene: TRBJ2-7; CDR3 protein: CASSPPDYEQYF
V gene: TRBV12-3/TRBV12-4; clone size: many; J gene: TRBJ2-3; CDR3 protein: CASSFEGLADTQYF
V gene: TRBV28; clone size: many; J gene: TRBJ1-2; CDR3 protein: CASSSETGLGTF
V gene: TRBV18; clone size: few; J gene: TRBJ1-5; CDR3 protein: CASSPGGVGNQPQHF
V gene: TRBV2; clone size: -; J gene: TRBJ1-2; CDR3 protein: CASSFSPSNRNGYTF
V gene: TRBV11-2; clone size: many; J gene: TRBJ2-2; CDR3 protein: CASSFKGADTGELFF
V gene: TRBV27; clone size: many; J gene: TRBJ1-2; CDR3 protein: CASSLSGQGRSYGYTF
V gene: TRBV20-1; clone size: few; J gene: TRBJ2-2; CDR3 protein: CSAPAGGGGSGELSF
V gene: TRBV20-1; clone size: many; J gene: TRBJ2-1; CDR3 protein: CSARRLAENNEQFF
V gene: TRBV28; clone size: -; J gene: TRBJ1-1; CDR3 protein: CASSFWQGGTGAFF
V gene: TRBV6-1; clone size: many; J gene: TRBJ2-7; CDR3 protein: CASSMGDRASYEQYF
V gene: TRBV6-1; clone size: few; J gene: TRBJ2-3; CDR3 protein: CASSENRGTDTQYF
V gene: TRBV7-9; clone size: many; J gene: TRBJ2-7; CDR3 protein: CASSYGQYEQYF
V gene: TRBV19; clone size: -; J gene: TRBJ2-1; CDR3 protein: CASSTRDGDNEQFF
V gene: TRBV2; clone size: -; J gene: TRBJ2-5; CDR3 protein: CASSEGGNNEQLGGRDQETQYF
V gene: TRBV20-1; clone size: once; J gene: TRBJ1-2; CDR3 protein: CSASGAGTGMSGYTF
V gene: TRBV6-1; clone size: few; J gene: TRBJ1-4; CDR3 protein: CASSQFRTNEKLFF
V gene: TRBV5-6; clone size: few; J gene: TRBJ1-6; CDR3 protein: CASSLTGVASPLHF
V gene: TRBV15; clone size: few; J gene: TRBJ2-3; CDR3 protein: CATSKGDFNTDTQYF
V gene: TRBV7-2; clone size: many; J gene: TRBJ1-3; CDR3 protein: CASSLALFGTGTIYF
V gene: TRBV4-3; clone size: -; J gene: TRBJ1-4; CDR3 protein: CASSQERRTYGKLFF
V gene: TRBV5-4; clone size: -; J gene: TRBJ1-6; CDR3 protein: CASSFPGPRQDSPLHF
V gene: TRBV9; clone size: once; J gene: TRBJ2-7; CDR3 protein: CASSVGSAGGYEQYF
V gene: TRBV6-1; clone size: few; J gene: TRBJ1-2; CDR3 protein: CASSLRGVRDGYTF
V gene: TRBV14; clone size: few; J gene: TRBJ2-7; CDR3 protein: CASSQDQFFSYEQYF
V gene: TRBV7-2; clone size: many; J gene: TRBJ1-2; CDR3 protein: CASSLKGNGYTF
V gene: TRBV9; clone size: -; J gene: TRBJ1-1; CDR3 protein: CASSPSGVMNTEAFF
V gene: TRBV30; clone size: few; J gene: TRBJ2-3; CDR3 protein: CAFSLAGGFDTQYF
V gene: TRBV28; clone size: few; J gene: TRBJ2-5; CDR3 protein: CASSLYSGGETQYF
V gene: TRBV12-3/TRBV12-4; clone size: many; J gene: TRBJ2-3; CDR3 protein: CASNTPRGSTDTQYF
V gene: TRBV12-3/TRBV12-4; clone size: many; J gene: TRBJ2-7; CDR3 protein: CASSSLAESLYEQYF
V gene: TRBV6-5; clone size: once; J gene: TRBJ2-3; CDR3 protein: CASSYGDTGDTITQYF
V gene: TRBV30; clone size: many; J gene: TRBJ1-5; CDR3 protein: CAWGTGRGQPQHF
V gene: TRBV30; clone size: few; J gene: TRBJ2-7; CDR3 protein: CAWKPGLAVLYEQYF
V gene: TRBV30; clone size: few; J gene: TRBJ2-5; CDR3 protein: CAWSGRGTQYF
V gene: TRBV20-1; clone size: many; J gene: TRBJ2-7; CDR3 protein: CSAPERDRYEQYF
V gene: TRBV5-1; clone size: -; J gene: TRBJ2-1; CDR3 protein: CASSLVQGSFNEQFF